This T cell receptor beta chain was identified during a study of T cell responses to AZD1222 COVID-19 vaccine. The table came from immunoSEQ multiplex PCR; TCRdb's copy has only in-frame clones and leaves some out. The sample records 160,000 or so clones, approximately 90% being singletons. V lost 4 bases and J lost 0, with 15 bases in between. Germline V gene data show CDR1 as MDHEN and CDR2 as SYDVKM. The length of the CDR3 is 17 residues. Study-wide results and limits: Clonal diversity was possibly underestimated, and the donors were mostly white British, with more females.

As for this clone: What it binds is not known.

The starting material was peripheral blood, obtained on day 0 of AZD1222 vaccination. This chain connects TRBV28 to TRBJ1-4; maybe TRBD1 (5 bases). The TCR sequence derives from an adult in good health. CDR3 region: CASSSQTVIATNEKLFF. The CDR3 region has the DNA TGTGCCAGCAGTTCTCAGACAGTAATTGCAACTAATGAAAAACTGTTTTTT.